One and the same sample provided the 6 T cell receptor beta chains below, sequenced in a study of shared clonotypes between healthy human individuals. Sequenced by immunoSEQ multiplex PCR; TCRdb stores in-frame clones only, minus some. The table records about 2.4 million clones, under 95% of them present only once. The sample consisted of naive CD4+ T cells from PBMCs. The subset denotes: CD45RA+ positively selected. Receptors were obtained from a man aged 18 to 29 in good health. Some clones in this sample may be carry-over from other donors' samples.

Regarding this clone: The sample has other DNA sequences that encode this CDR3 too. This sequence joins TRBV9 and TRBJ2-7, with 7 bases aligning to TRBD2. The V gene's germline CDR1 is SGDLS and CDR2 YYNGEE. The CDR3 spans 15 residues. V lost 0 bases to trimming and J lost 1 base; unmatched junction nucleotides: 4. The CDR3 sequence: CASSVASGPSYEQYF. As DNA, the CDR3 is TGTGCCAGCAGCGTAGCTAGCGGACCTTCCTACGAGCAGTACTTC.

This rearrangement joins TRBV28 to TRBJ2-7; 7 bases match TRBD2. J was trimmed by 2 bases and V by 4 bases; bases with no gene match: 8. From germline, CDR1 is MDHEN and CDR2 SYDVKM. This CDR3 comprises 15 residues. In nucleotides, the CDR3 is TGTGCCAGCAGTTCGGGCGGGAGAGGCACCTACGAGCAGTACTTC. This translates into CASSSGGRGTYEQYF. The full variable domain, completed using reference TRBV28 and TRBJ2-7, is DVKVTQSSRYLVKRTGEKVFLECVQDMDHENMFWYRQDPGLGLRLIYFSYDVKMKEKGDIPEGYSVSREKKERFSLILESASTNQTSMYLCASSSGGRGTYEQYFGPGTRLTVT.

This clone was counted once. This rearrangement joins TRBV6-1 to TRBJ2-7; 7 nucleotides agree with TRBD1. Per the germline V gene, CDR1 is MNHNS and CDR2 is SASEGT. The CDR3 is made up of 15 amino acids. V trimming: 8 bases; J trimming: 4 bases; junction bases outside the gene matches: 14. The CDR3: CASARRGGIVYEQYF. In DNA, the CDR3 is TGTGCCAGCGCGCGGAGAGGGGGCATAGTTTACGAGCAGTACTTC.

The chain uses TRBV19 and TRBJ1-2; D perhaps matches TRBD1 (5 bases). Trimming left V 2 bases short and J 3 bases short, with 16 bases between. The CDR3 runs to 16 residues. The germline V gene has CDR1 LNHDA and CDR2 SQIVND (reference sequence). The CDR3 sequence: CASSIRGPTGHYGYTF. The CDR3, as DNA: TGTGCCAGTAGTATAAGGGGCCCGACGGGGCACTATGGCTACACCTTC.

V gene TRBV28 combines with J gene TRBJ1-2, with D hard to call. Trimming took off 6 bases at V and 3 bases at J, with 11 bases between the two ends. CDR1 MDHEN and CDR2 SYDVKM come from the germline V gene. This CDR3 comprises 13 residues. CDR3 nucleotide sequence: TGTGCCAGCAGCCCCCCGGGATACTATGGCTACACCTTC. It codes for CASSPPGYYGYTF.

The CDR3 coding sequence is TGTGCCAGCAACCCGGGACAGCCCAACACTGAAGCTTTCTTT. Its translation is CASNPGQPNTEAFF. This chain joins TRBV5-6 and TRBJ1-1; 7 bases fit TRBD1. V trimming: 6 bases; J trimming: 2 bases; junction bases outside the gene matches: 7. Germline CDR1 SGHDT, CDR2 YYEEEE. The CDR3 has 14 amino acids.